This TCR beta chain is from a study of OX40 agonist ivuxolimab in advanced cancers. With regard to the full study: Ivuxolimab, which targeted the costimulatory receptor OX40 (CD134), was an agonistic, fully human IgG2 monoclonal antibody. The monotherapy dose-escalation portion (N of about 52 patients) of the phase I ivuxolimab trial is reported in the paper. A male proportion of 82.7% and a mean age of approximately 60 years, ranging from 23 to 79, were recorded for the dose-escalation cohort. Partial responses occurred in three dose-escalation patients, of whom one had hepatocellular carcinoma and two had cutaneous melanoma. Of the roughly 51 dose-escalation patients, hepatocellular carcinoma was present in approximately 20, melanoma in approximately 15, renal cell carcinoma in 9 and head and neck cancer in 9. Intravenous ivuxolimab was administered to patients every 2 weeks at six dose levels: 0.01, 0.1, 0.3, 1.5, 3 and 10 mg/kg. Prior anti-PD-1, anti-PD-L1 or anti-CTLA-4 therapy was permitted, and approximately 39% of dose-escalation patients had received checkpoint inhibitors. The point of sequencing TCRbeta in the periphery was to test whether ivuxolimab changed TCR sequence diversity and drove clonal T-cell expansion. Paper-wide results and their limitations: Low levels of normalized T-cell clonal expansion were also seen in some nonresponding patients. Clonal expansion of both CD4+ and CD8+ blood T cells was observed from baseline to week 6 at doses 0.1 to 3.0 mg/kg. In the 0.1-3.0 mg/kg groups, partial responders were among the patients with the lowest normalized peripheral clonal expansion, particularly in CD8+ T cells. Antigen specificity was not determined for the clonally expanded peripheral T cells. After ivuxolimab, expanded clones were on average more numerous among CD8+ T cells than among CD4+ T cells.

Patients with a history of autoimmune disease or receiving systemic immunosuppression were excluded from the trial. Peripheral blood for TCR sequencing was drawn from every dose cohort at baseline, at cycle 4 day 1 and at cycle 7 day 1. The samples were drawn from a first-in-human, open-label, multicenter phase I dose-escalation trial of ivuxolimab. Adults with locally advanced or metastatic melanoma, renal cell, hepatocellular, or head and neck squamous cell carcinoma were enrolled in the trial. Before TCR sequencing, CD4+ T cells and CD8+ T cells were sorted from peripheral blood as separate populations. Genomic DNA was extracted from sorted cells for sequencing of the TCRbeta CDR3 region. TCRbeta CDR3 regions were sequenced using the immunoSEQ Assay. This is the immuneACCESS table as TCRdb keeps it, with only in-frame sequences that have V and J called. A part of the clones is gone; compared with another copy, unresolved V genes explain less than half, and the rest is unexplained. The sample profile shows 80,000 to 95,000 clones; about 80% of them were found once. The ten largest clones capture approximately 1.7% of the sample.

About this clone: No cognate antigen has been identified for it. Base qualities are missing; no much larger clone stands one base away.

Sequenced here: CD4+ or CD8+ T cells sorted from blood, sampled in a trial of the OX40 agonist ivuxolimab. The TCR was taken from an adult with an advanced solid tumor such as melanoma, head and neck, liver or kidney cancer.

The DNA sequence is as follows: TGTGCCAGCAGTTCCGGGACAGGGCGGACAGATACGCAGTATTTT. This sequence encodes CASSSGTGRTDTQYF. This receptor chain uses TRBV11-1 and TRBJ2-3; 9 central nucleotides agree with TRBD1. CDR1 and CDR2 are read off the germline V gene (reference sequence) as SGHAT and FQDESV. Trimming leaves V shorter by 6 bases and J shorter by 3 bases, with the junction holding 7 bases beyond the gene matches. The CDR3 runs 15 residues from the cysteine to the phenylalanine. Only CDR3 DNA is held: 45 bases, read in frame from base 1.